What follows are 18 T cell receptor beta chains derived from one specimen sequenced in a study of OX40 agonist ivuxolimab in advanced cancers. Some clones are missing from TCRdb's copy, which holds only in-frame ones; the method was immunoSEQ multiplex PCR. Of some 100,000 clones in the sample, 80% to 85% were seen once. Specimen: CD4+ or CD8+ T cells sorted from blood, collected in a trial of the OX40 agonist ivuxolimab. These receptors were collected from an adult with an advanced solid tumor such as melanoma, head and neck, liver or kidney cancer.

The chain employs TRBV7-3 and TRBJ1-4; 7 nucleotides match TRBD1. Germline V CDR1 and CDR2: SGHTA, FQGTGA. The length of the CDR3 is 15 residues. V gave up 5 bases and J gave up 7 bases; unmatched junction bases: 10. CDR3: CASSTRQGRGEKLFF. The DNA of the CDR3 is TGTGCCAGCAGCACAAGACAGGGACGGGGTGAAAAACTGTTTTTT.

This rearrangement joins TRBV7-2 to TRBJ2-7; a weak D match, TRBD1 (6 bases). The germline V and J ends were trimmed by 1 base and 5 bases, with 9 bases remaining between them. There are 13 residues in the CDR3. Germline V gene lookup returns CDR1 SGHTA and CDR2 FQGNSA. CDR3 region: CASSLGPGDEQYF. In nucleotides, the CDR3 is TGTGCCAGCAGCTTAGGCCCAGGGGACGAGCAGTACTTC.

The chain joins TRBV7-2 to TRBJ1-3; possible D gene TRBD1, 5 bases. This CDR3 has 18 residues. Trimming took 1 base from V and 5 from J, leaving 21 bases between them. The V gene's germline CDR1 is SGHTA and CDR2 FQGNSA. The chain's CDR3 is CASSLVSAGQGSRNTIYF. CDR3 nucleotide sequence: TGTGCCAGCAGCTTAGTGTCGGCTGGGCAGGGTTCTAGAAACACCATATATTTT.

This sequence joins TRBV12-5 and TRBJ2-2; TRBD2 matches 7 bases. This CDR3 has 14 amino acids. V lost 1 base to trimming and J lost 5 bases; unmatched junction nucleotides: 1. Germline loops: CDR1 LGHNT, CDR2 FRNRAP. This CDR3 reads CASGLGGGTGELFF. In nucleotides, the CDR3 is TGTGCTAGTGGTTTGGGCGGGGGTACCGGGGAGCTGTTTTTT.

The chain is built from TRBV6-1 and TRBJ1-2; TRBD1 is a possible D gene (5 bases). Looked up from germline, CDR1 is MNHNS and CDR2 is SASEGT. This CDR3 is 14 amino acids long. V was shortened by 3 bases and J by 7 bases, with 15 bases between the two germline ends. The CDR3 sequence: CASSDRKGFSGYTF. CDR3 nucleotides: TGTGCCAGCAGTGATCGTAAGGGGTTCTCTGGCTACACCTTC.

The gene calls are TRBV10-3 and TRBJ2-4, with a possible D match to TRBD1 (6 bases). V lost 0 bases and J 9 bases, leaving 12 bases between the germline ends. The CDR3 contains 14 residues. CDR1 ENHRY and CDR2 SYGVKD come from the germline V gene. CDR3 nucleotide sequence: TGTGCCATCAGTGAGTCGGACAGACCCAGCATTCAGTACTTC. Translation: CAISESDRPSIQYF.

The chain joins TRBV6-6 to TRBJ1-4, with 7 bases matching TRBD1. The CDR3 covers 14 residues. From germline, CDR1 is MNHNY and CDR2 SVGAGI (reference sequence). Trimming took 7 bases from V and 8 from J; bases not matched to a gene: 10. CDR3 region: CASNKDRHGEKLFF. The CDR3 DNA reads TGTGCCAGCAACAAGGACAGGCATGGCGAAAAACTGTTTTTT.

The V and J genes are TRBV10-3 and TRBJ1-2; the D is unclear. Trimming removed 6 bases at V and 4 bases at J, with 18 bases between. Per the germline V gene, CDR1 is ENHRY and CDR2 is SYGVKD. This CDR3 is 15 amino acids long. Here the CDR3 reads CAIRAHIENLYGYTF. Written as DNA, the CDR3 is TGTGCCATCAGGGCCCATATAGAAAATCTCTATGGCTACACCTTC.

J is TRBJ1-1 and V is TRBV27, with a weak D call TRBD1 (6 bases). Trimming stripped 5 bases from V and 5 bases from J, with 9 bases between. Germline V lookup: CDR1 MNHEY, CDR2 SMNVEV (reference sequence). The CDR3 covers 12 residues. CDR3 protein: CASSARGTEAFF. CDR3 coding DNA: TGTGCCAGCAGTGCCAGGGGAACTGAAGCTTTCTTT.

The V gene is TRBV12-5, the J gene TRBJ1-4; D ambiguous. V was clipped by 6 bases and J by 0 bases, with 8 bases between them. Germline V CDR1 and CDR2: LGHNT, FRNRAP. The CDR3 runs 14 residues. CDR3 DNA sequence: TGTGCTAGTGGCCACTTTCCAACTAATGAAAAACTGTTTTTT. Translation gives CASGHFPTNEKLFF.

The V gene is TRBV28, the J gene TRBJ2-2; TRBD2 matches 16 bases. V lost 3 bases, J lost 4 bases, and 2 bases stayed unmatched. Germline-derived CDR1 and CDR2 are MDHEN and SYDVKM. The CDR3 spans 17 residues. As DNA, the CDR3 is TGTGCCAGCAGTTTCGGGACTAGCGGGGGGGGCACCGGGGAGCTGTTTTTT. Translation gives CASSFGTSGGGTGELFF.

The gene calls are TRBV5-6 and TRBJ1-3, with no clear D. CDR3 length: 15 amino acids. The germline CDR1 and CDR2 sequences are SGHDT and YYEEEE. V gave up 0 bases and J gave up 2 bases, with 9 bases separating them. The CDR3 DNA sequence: TGTGCCAGCAGCTTGGAAAGGGCACCTGGAAACACCATATATTTT. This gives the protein CASSLERAPGNTIYF.

The CDR3 DNA sequence: TGTGCCAGCAGCCCTTCTTCCAGTGCGGAAAAACTGTTTTTT. Protein sequence: CASSPSSSAEKLFF. This chain links TRBV7-7 with TRBJ1-4; no clear D. Deletions cut 5 bases from V and 8 bases from J, with 15 bases between. The CDR3 is 14 residues long. CDR1 is SSHAT, CDR2 FNYEAQ, per germline (reference sequence).

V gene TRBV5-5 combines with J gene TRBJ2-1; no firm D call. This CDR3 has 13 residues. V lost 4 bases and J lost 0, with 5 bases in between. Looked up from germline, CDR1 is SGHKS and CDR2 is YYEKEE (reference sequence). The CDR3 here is CASSLSSYNEQFF. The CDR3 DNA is TGTGCCAGCAGCCTTAGCTCCTACAATGAGCAGTTCTTC. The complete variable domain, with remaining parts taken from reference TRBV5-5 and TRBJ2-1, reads DAGVTQSPTHLIKTRGQQVTLRCSPISGHKSVSWYQQVLGQGPQFIFQYYEKEERGRGNFPDRFSARQFPNYSSELNVNALLLGDSALYLCASSLSSYNEQFFGPGTRLTVL.

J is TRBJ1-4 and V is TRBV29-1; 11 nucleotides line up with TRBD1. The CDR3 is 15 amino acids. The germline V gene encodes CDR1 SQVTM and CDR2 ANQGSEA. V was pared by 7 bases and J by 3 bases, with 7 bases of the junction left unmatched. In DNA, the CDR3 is TGCAGCGCCGGGACAGGGGGAATCTCTAATGAAAAACTGTTTTTT. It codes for CSAGTGGISNEKLFF.

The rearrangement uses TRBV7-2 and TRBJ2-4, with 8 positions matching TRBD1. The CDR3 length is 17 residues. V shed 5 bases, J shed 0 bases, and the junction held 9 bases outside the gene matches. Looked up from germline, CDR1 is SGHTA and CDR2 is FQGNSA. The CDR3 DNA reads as TGTGCCAGCAGCGCCCGACAGGGGACCCTAGCCAAAAACATTCAGTACTTC. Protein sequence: CASSARQGTLAKNIQYF.

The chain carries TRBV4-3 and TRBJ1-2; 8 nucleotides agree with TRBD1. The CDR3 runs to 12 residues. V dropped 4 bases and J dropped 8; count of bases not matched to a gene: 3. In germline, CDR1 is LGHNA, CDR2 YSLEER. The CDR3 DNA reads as TGCGCCAGCAGCCCAGGGACAGGCGGCTACACCTTC. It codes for CASSPGTGGYTF.

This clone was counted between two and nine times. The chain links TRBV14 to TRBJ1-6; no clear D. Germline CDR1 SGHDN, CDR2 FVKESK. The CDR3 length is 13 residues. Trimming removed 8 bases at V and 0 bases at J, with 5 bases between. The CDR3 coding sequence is TGTGCCAGCTCCCGCTCCTATAATTCACCCCTCCACTTT. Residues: CASSRSYNSPLHF. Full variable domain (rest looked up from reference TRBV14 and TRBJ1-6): EAGVTQFPSHSVIEKGQTVTLRCDPISGHDNLYWYRRVMGKEIKFLLHFVKESKQDESGMPNNRFLAERTGGTYSTLKVQPAELEDSGVYFCASSRSYNSPLHFGNGTRLTVT.